This T cell receptor beta chain was identified during a study of PD-1 blockade in classical Hodgkin lymphoma. Trimming shortened V by 0 bases and J by 5 bases, and 9 bases separated the two germline ends. Germline V lookup: CDR1 SGDLS, CDR2 YYNGEE. CDR3 length: 13 residues. Described time point: cycle 4 day 1 (C4D1), after five to seven weeks of nivolumab. There was relapse after autologous stem cell transplantation in every patient, and there was variation in brentuximab vedotin exposure. Applied to thawed PBMCs, magnetic negative selection was the method used to isolate CD8+ T cells. TCRdb keeps only in-frame clones here, not all; method: immunoSEQ multiplex PCR. The sample contains 9,100 or so clones, roughly 80% of which appear only once.

This sample comprised CD8+ T cells from blood, obtained before the fourth cycle of nivolumab. The receptor comes from a human donor with classical Hodgkin lymphoma. The chain recombines TRBV9 with TRBJ2-7; D gene ambiguous. CDR3 in amino acids: CASSVGGANEQYF. For the CDR3, the DNA is TGTGCCAGCAGCGTAGGAGGAGCGAACGAGCAGTACTTC.